This entry is about one TCR beta chain. As yet, its antigen is unknown. The CDR3 has 15 residues. Trimming shortened V by 3 bases and J by 1 base, and 10 bases separated the two germline ends. Germline CDR1 and CDR2: SGHRS and YFSETQ. This entry belongs to a study of T cell responses to AZD1222 COVID-19 vaccine. Study overall: Second-dose intervals near 4 or 12 weeks were combined. Study conclusions and caveats: Baseline seropositives among AZD1222 recipients totaled only 6 or 7. Elevations in Spike-specific TCR breadth and depth followed administration of two AZD1222 doses. Mostly white British, mostly female donors; authors suggested clonal diversity may be underestimated.

Repertoires were generated with immunoSEQ multiplex PCR, while TCRdb's copy carries only in-frame clones and drops some. The sample consists of about 100,000 clones, roughly 89% of them appearing once. The receptor's source is an adult in good health. The sequences come from peripheral blood, collected on day 0 of AZD1222 vaccination. The chain carries TRBV5-1 and TRBJ2-2, with D possibly matching TRBD1 (5 bases). CDR3 nucleotides: TGCGCCAGCAGCTCGGCCAGGGTGAACACCGGGGAGCTGTTTTTT. This gives the protein CASSSARVNTGELFF. Using reference TRBV5-1 and TRBJ2-2 for the parts outside the CDR3, the full variable domain is KAGVTQTPRYLIKTRGQQVTLSCSPISGHRSVSWYQQTPGQGLQFLFEYFSETQRNKGNFPGRFSGRQFSNSRSEMNVSTLELGDSALYLCASSSARVNTGELFFGEGSRLTVL.